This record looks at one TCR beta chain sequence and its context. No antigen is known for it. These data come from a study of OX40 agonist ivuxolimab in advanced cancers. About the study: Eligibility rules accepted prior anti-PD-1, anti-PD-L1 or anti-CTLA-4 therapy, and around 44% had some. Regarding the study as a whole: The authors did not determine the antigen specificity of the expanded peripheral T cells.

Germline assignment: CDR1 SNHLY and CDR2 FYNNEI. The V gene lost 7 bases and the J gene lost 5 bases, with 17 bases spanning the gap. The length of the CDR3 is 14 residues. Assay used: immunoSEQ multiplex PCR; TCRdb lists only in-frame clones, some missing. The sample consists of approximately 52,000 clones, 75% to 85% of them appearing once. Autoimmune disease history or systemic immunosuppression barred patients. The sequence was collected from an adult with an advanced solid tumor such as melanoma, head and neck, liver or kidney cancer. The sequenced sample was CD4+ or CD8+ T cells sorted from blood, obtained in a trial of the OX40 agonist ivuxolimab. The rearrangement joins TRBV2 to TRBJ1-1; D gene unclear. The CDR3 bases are TGTGCCAGCAATAAACGGGGTGCGAGAACTGAAGCTTTCTTT. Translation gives CASNKRGARTEAFF.